This T cell receptor beta chain came from a study of blood T cell repertoires in COVID-19. Study in general: PBMCs, B-cell-depleted T cells, or T cells provided the cDNA or gDNA that made up the material.

In the study's own analysis: Reference gene primer amplification gave nucleated cell count estimates. TCRdb's copy holds only in-frame clones and misses some; the assay was immunoSEQ multiplex PCR. V and J calls plus clone size are reproduced from that table; the DNA served to infer D and trimming. The top ten clones hold under 6% of a sample with 320,000 or so clones, over 80% of them seen once. Clinical history as reported by participants underpinned cohort assignment. The germline V gene encodes CDR1 SGHRS and CDR2 YFSETQ. Unmatched junction bases numbered 6, after V lost 4 bases and J lost 5 bases. The CDR3 totals 14 residues.

The source is a man aged 25-45 years who had recovered from COVID-19. Source material: PBMCs or T cells enriched from blood (not recorded which). J is TRBJ2-7 and V is TRBV5-1, with 10 bases lining up with TRBD1. The CDR3 bases are TGCGCCAGCAGCCCGGGACAGGGGTCCCACGAGCAGTACTTC. It encodes CASSPGQGSHEQYF.